A single sample is the source of the 13 T cell receptor beta chains below, sequenced in a study of blood T cell repertoires in COVID-19. The table came from immunoSEQ multiplex PCR; TCRdb's copy has only in-frame clones and leaves some out. Of under 300,000 clones listed, 86% were seen once; the top ten hold less than 3%. Sequencing was done on a sample of peripheral blood. These receptors originate from a woman aged 25-40 years with active or convalescent COVID-19.

This chain links TRBV19 with TRBJ1-2; 7 bases fit TRBD1. The CDR3 sequence is 13 residues long. Looked up from germline, CDR1 is LNHDA and CDR2 is SQIVND (reference sequence). Losses at the gene ends were 4 bases for V and 6 bases for J; bases not matched to a gene: 5. This CDR3 reads CASSTNRGNGYTF. The DNA of the CDR3 is TGTGCCAGTAGTACAAACAGGGGTAATGGCTACACCTTC.

This chain joins TRBV6-5 and TRBJ1-1; D unclear. The CDR3 totals 14 residues. In germline, CDR1 is MNHEY, CDR2 SVGAGI. V lost 4 bases to trimming and J lost 11 bases, with 20 bases between them. CDR3 residues: CASSWSRSLREAFF. The CDR3 coding sequence is TGTGCCAGCAGTTGGTCCCGGAGTCTCCGGGAGGCTTTCTTT.

This chain joins TRBV3-1 (or the pseudogene TRBV3-2) and TRBJ1-6; tentative D call: TRBD1 (6 bases). V was clipped by 4 bases and J by 7 bases, with 11 bases between them. Per germline, CDR1 LGHDT and CDR2 YNNKEL (reference sequence). The length of the CDR3 is 14 residues. The CDR3 here is CASSLIDRNSPLHF. The CDR3 DNA is TGTGCCAGCAGCCTAATTGACAGGAATTCACCCCTCCACTTT.

The genes are TRBV2 and TRBJ2-1; D might be TRBD2 (7 bases). Germline CDR1 is SNHLY and CDR2 is FYNNEI. CDR3 length equals 16 residues. Trimming shortened V by 3 bases and J by 3 bases, and 15 bases separated the two germline ends. CDR3 region: CASSDPGGPRYNEQFF. CDR3 nucleotide sequence: TGTGCCAGCAGTGATCCCGGGGGGCCTCGCTACAATGAGCAGTTCTTC.

The chain carries TRBV30 and TRBJ1-3; D is unresolved. V was clipped by 0 bases and J by 3 bases, with 12 bases between them. Germline values: CDR1 GTSNPN, CDR2 SVGIG (reference sequence). This CDR3 contains 15 residues. Here the CDR3 DNA reads TGTGCCTGGAGTGTAAGCCAGGCTCTTGGAAACACCATATATTTT. Its translation is CAWSVSQALGNTIYF.

This sequence joins TRBV28 and TRBJ2-7, with TRBD2 matching over 9 bases. Germline V gene sequence: CDR1 MDHEN, CDR2 SYDVKM. J was trimmed by 6 bases and V by 8 bases; bases with no gene match: 11. This CDR3 spans 14 amino acids. DNA for the CDR3: TGTGCCAGCCTAAATCCGGGACTAGCATTCGAGCAGTACTTC. It encodes CASLNPGLAFEQYF. The variable domain in full, with the rest retrieved from reference TRBV28 and TRBJ2-7, is DVKVTQSSRYLVKRTGEKVFLECVQDMDHENMFWYRQDPGLGLRLIYFSYDVKMKEKGDIPEGYSVSREKKERFSLILESASTNQTSMYLCASLNPGLAFEQYFGPGTRLTVT.

The chain has TRBV12-3 or TRBV12-4 and TRBJ1-1, with D tentatively TRBD1 (5 bases). The V end was cut by 3 bases, the J end by 5 bases, with 10 bases between. The CDR3 length is 13 residues. CDR3 in amino acids: CASSFGGRTEAFF. The CDR3 DNA reads TGTGCCAGCAGTTTTGGGGGGAGGACTGAAGCTTTCTTT.

CDR3 nucleotide sequence: TGTGCCAGCAGTGAACGGAGGGTCGCTAACTATGGCTACACCTTC. This sequence encodes CASSERRVANYGYTF. This chain joins TRBV6-1 and TRBJ1-2, with D unclear. The CDR3 totals 15 residues. The V gene's germline CDR1 is MNHNS and CDR2 SASEGT. Trimming cost V 2 bases and J 0 bases, with 10 bases left between them.

This clone has just one count. The chain carries TRBV7-3 and TRBJ2-7; D gene unclear. The V gene lost 0 bases and the J gene lost 5 bases, with 8 bases spanning the gap. Germline V gene sequence: CDR1 SGHTA, CDR2 FQGTGA. This CDR3 region has 13 residues. CDR3 sequence (DNA): TGTGCCAGCAGCTTAACGAGAGATCACGAGCAGTACTTC. This codes for CASSLTRDHEQYF.

The chain combines TRBV13 with TRBJ1-1, with a possible D match to TRBD1 (5 bases). The CDR3 sequence is 16 residues long. The germline CDR1 and CDR2 sequences are PRHDT and FYEKMQ (reference sequence). The V end lost 0 bases, the J end lost 2 bases, and 13 bases lay between the germline ends. The CDR3 nucleotides are TGTGCCAGCAGCTTAGGCAGAATAAGGGGAAACACTGAAGCTTTCTTT. This gives the protein CASSLGRIRGNTEAFF.

The chain has TRBV28 and TRBJ1-1; the D is unclear. CDR3 length equals 12 residues. Trimming pared 6 bases from V and 7 bases from J, leaving 12 bases between. CDR1 is MDHEN and CDR2 is SYDVKM in the germline V gene. The CDR3 DNA sequence: TGTGCCAGCAGCACAGTTCGGGGTGAAGCTTTCTTT. Translated, it gives CASSTVRGEAFF.

V usage is TRBV5-1 and J usage is TRBJ2-5; 7 bases are a match to TRBD1. The CDR3 spans 14 residues. J lost 4 bases, V lost 6 bases, and 9 bases had no gene match. Germline lookup yields CDR1 SGHRS and CDR2 YFSETQ. DNA for the CDR3: TGCGCCAGCAACCCCGGGACAGCCCCAGAGACCCAGTACTTC. This encodes CASNPGTAPETQYF.

This rearrangement joins TRBV11-2 to TRBJ2-2; 9 bases are a match to TRBD2. Germline CDR1 reads SGHAT; CDR2 reads FQNNGV. J was trimmed by 8 bases and V by 0 bases; bases with no gene match: 7. The CDR3 extends over 16 amino acids. CDR3 sequence reads: CASSLELAGPLGELFF. In nucleotides, the CDR3 is TGTGCCAGCAGCTTAGAACTAGCGGGCCCCCTAGGGGAGCTGTTTTTT.